What follows are 23 T cell receptor beta chains derived from one specimen sequenced in a study of shared clonotypes between healthy human individuals. The method was immunoSEQ multiplex PCR; TCRdb's version includes in-frame clones alone and lacks a portion of them. The sample lists a few million clones, about 92% seen once, with about 0.13% in the top ten. The material sequenced was naive CD4+ T cells sorted from blood. Documented subset: CD45RA+ positively selected. The receptor source for this set is a man younger than 35 in good health.

The chain employs TRBV18 and TRBJ1-2, with D uncertain. Trimming removed 0 bases from V and 3 bases from J, with 17 bases in between. Germline loops: CDR1 KGHSH, CDR2 LQKENI. The CDR3 is 17 residues long. CDR3 region: CASSPPGSKTRDYGYTF. CDR3 nucleotide sequence: TGTGCCAGCTCACCACCGGGCAGTAAGACCCGGGACTATGGCTACACCTTC.

This clone was seen a few times. This chain links TRBV7-9 with TRBJ1-2, with 7 bases matching TRBD1. The trim removed 5 bases at V and 8 bases at J, leaving 8 bases unmatched. Germline V CDR1 and CDR2: SEHNR, FQNEAQ (reference sequence). The CDR3 length is 13 residues. In nucleotides, the CDR3 is TGTGCCAGCAGCAAGACAGGGAACAGCGGCTACACCTTC. Translation gives CASSKTGNSGYTF. The whole variable domain, filled in from reference TRBV7-9 and TRBJ1-2, reads DTGVSQNPRHKITKRGQNVTFRCDPISEHNRLYWYRQTLGQGPEFLTYFQNEAQLEKSRLLSDRFSAERPKGSFSTLEIQRTEQGDSAMYLCASSKTGNSGYTFGSGTRLTVV.

The rearrangement links TRBV7-9 to TRBJ2-1; 9 bases map to TRBD1. The germline V gene encodes CDR1 SEHNR and CDR2 FQNEAQ (reference sequence). V was clipped by 5 bases and J by 7 bases; unmatched bases: 12. The CDR3 is 16 amino acids. This CDR3 reads CASSETGGGIRNEQFF. In DNA form, the CDR3 reads TGTGCCAGCAGCGAAACAGGGGGCGGAATTAGGAATGAGCAGTTCTTC.

This sequence joins TRBV4-3 and TRBJ2-1; TRBD2 matches at 9 bases. CDR1 is LGHNA and CDR2 is YSLEER in the germline V gene. The CDR3 spans 14 residues. The V segment lost 8 bases and the J segment 7 bases; nucleotides outside the gene matches: 9. CDR3 coding DNA: TGCGCCAGCGCAAGCGGACTAGCGTCAAATGAGCAGTTCTTC. This encodes CASASGLASNEQFF.

The chain joins TRBV4-3 to TRBJ2-3; D gene uncertain. This CDR3 is 21 amino acids long. Deletions cut 4 bases from V and 2 bases from J, with 31 bases between. Looked up from germline, CDR1 is LGHNA and CDR2 is YSLEER. In DNA, the CDR3 is TGCGCCAGCAGCCTCGCCTTGAGAGCCGCATCCACCTTCTCCTACACAGATACGCAGTATTTT. It yields the protein CASSLALRAASTFSYTDTQYF.

V gene TRBV19 combines with J gene TRBJ1-6; D is undetermined. CDR3 length equals 16 residues. Trimming took 4 bases from V and 0 from J, leaving 10 bases between them. Germline CDR1 LNHDA, CDR2 SQIVND (reference sequence). The CDR3 protein is CASSTAGSSYNSPLHF. The CDR3 nucleotides are TGTGCCAGTAGTACGGCAGGAAGCTCCTATAATTCACCCCTCCACTTT.

J is TRBJ1-5 and V is TRBV10-1; tentative D call: TRBD1 (6 bases). The CDR3 runs to 14 residues. V shed 6 bases and J shed 4 bases, with 13 bases lying between them. Germline loops: CDR1 WNHNN, CDR2 SYGVQD (reference sequence). The CDR3 spells CASRLDSGNQPQHF. The CDR3 region has the DNA TGCGCCAGCAGACTGGACAGCGGAAATCAGCCCCAGCATTTT.

The CDR3 nucleotides read TGTGCCAGCAGTCCCGGTGGGCAGGCCTACAATGAGCAGTTCTTC. Encoded protein: CASSPGGQAYNEQFF. The J gene is TRBJ2-1, the V gene TRBV6-5; D is undetermined. The germline V gene encodes CDR1 MNHEY and CDR2 SVGAGI. V was trimmed by 5 bases and J by 2 bases, leaving 13 bases between them. The CDR3 is made up of 15 amino acids.

The V and J genes are TRBV6-4 and TRBJ2-7; 10 bases map to TRBD1. The V gene end was trimmed by 4 bases and the J gene end by 0 bases; junction bases not matched to a gene: 9. The germline V gene has CDR1 MRHNA and CDR2 SNTAGT. This CDR3 region has 17 residues. CDR3 sequence reads: CASSARTGGTPSYEQYF. CDR3 coding DNA: TGTGCCAGCAGTGCCCGGACAGGGGGTACTCCCTCCTACGAGCAGTACTTC.

The chain has TRBV18 and TRBJ2-7; tentatively, D is TRBD2 (6 bases). The ends were cut back, 2 bases at V and 3 bases at J, with 11 bases in the middle. The V gene's germline CDR1 is KGHSH and CDR2 LQKENI. CDR3 length: 14 amino acids. In DNA form, the CDR3 reads TGTGCCAGCTCACCAACCGGGAGTAACTACGAGCAGTACTTC. Translation gives CASSPTGSNYEQYF.

The rearrangement uses TRBV5-4 and TRBJ2-7; tentative D call: TRBD1 (6 bases). Germline V gives CDR1 SGHNT, CDR2 YYREEE (reference sequence). Trimming left V 3 bases short and J 5 bases short, with 18 bases between. The CDR3 has 15 amino acids. CDR3 in amino acids: CASSSHRVIGDEQYF. The DNA for the CDR3 is TGTGCCAGCAGCTCTCACAGGGTAATTGGGGACGAGCAGTACTTC.

This chain links TRBV11-2 with TRBJ2-2; D possibly corresponds to TRBD2 (6 bases). The CDR3 consists of 14 residues. CDR1 is SGHAT and CDR2 is FQNNGV in the germline V gene. V was trimmed by 3 bases and J by 8 bases, leaving 13 bases between them. Here the CDR3 reads CASSLGLYTGELFF. The CDR3 nucleotides read TGTGCCAGCAGCTTGGGACTCTATACTGGGGAGCTGTTTTTT.

The DNA of the CDR3 is TGTGCCAGCAGTGATCCAGGGGGGGGTCCTGAAGCTTTCTTT. Its protein is CASSDPGGGPEAFF. The rearrangement joins TRBV6-6 to TRBJ1-1, with 7 bases aligning to TRBD1. This CDR3 is built from 14 residues. Germline V gene lookup returns CDR1 MNHNY and CDR2 SVGAGI (reference sequence). V lost 5 bases and J lost 6; bases outside the gene matches: 9.

This rearrangement joins TRBV6-1 to TRBJ2-1; 9 bases are shared with TRBD2. Germline V gives CDR1 MNHNS, CDR2 SASEGT. The CDR3 is 17 amino acids. The junction had 13 bases not matched to a gene; V was cut back by 4 bases and J by 6 bases. This CDR3 is CASSGRLAEVASNEQFF. The CDR3 DNA follows: TGTGCCAGCAGTGGGCGACTAGCGGAAGTAGCAAGCAATGAGCAGTTCTTC.

The chain couples TRBV5-8 to TRBJ2-1, with D maybe TRBD1 (6 bases). Germline CDR1 and CDR2: SGHTS and YDEGEE. The V and J ends lost 0 bases and 3 bases respectively, with 10 bases between them. This CDR3 has 15 amino acids. Written as DNA, the CDR3 is TGTGCCAGCAGCTTGGAAGGGGGTCTCTACAATGAGCAGTTCTTC. Amino acid sequence: CASSLEGGLYNEQFF. Using reference TRBV5-8 and TRBJ2-1 for the parts outside the CDR3, the full variable domain is EAGVTQSPTHLIKTRGQQATLRCSPISGHTSVYWYQQALGLGLQFLLWYDEGEERNRGNFPPRFSGRQFPNYSSELNVNALELEDSALYLCASSLEGGLYNEQFFGPGTRLTVL.

This clone has a handful of counts. The gene calls are TRBV15 and TRBJ2-7, with 10 positions matching TRBD1. J lost 4 bases, V lost 3 bases, and 6 bases had no gene match. The germline CDR1 and CDR2 sequences are LNHNV and YYDKDF (reference sequence). The CDR3 totals 15 residues. DNA of the CDR3: TGTGCCACCAGCAGGACAACGGGACAGGGGTACGAGCAGTACTTC. Translated, it gives CATSRTTGQGYEQYF.

The chain has TRBV6-4 and TRBJ2-7, with D possibly being TRBD1 (5 bases). Deletions cut 6 bases from V and 5 bases from J, with 20 bases between. The CDR3 sequence is 15 residues long. Germline loops: CDR1 MRHNA, CDR2 SNTAGT. This CDR3 reads CASRLQEHLYHEQYF. The CDR3 nucleotides are TGTGCCAGCAGGCTACAGGAGCACCTTTACCACGAGCAGTACTTC.

The J gene is TRBJ2-3, the V gene TRBV7-6; 8 bases line up with TRBD1. The CDR3 is made up of 14 amino acids. V lost 4 bases to trimming and J lost 5 bases; unmatched junction nucleotides: 5. Germline lookup yields CDR1 SGHVS and CDR2 FNYEAQ. The CDR3 protein is CASSYDRGGDTQYF. In nucleotides, the CDR3 is TGTGCCAGCAGCTACGACAGGGGTGGAGATACGCAGTATTTT.

The chain links TRBV7-2 to TRBJ1-6; perhaps TRBD1 as D (5 bases). Trimming pared 4 bases from V and 5 bases from J, leaving 12 bases between. Germline values: CDR1 SGHTA, CDR2 FQGNSA. The CDR3 has 15 residues. This CDR3 reads CASSSNWGDNSPLHF. The DNA for the CDR3 is TGTGCCAGCAGCTCCAACTGGGGGGATAATTCACCCCTCCACTTT.

The V call is TRBV28, the J call TRBJ2-1; the match to TRBD1 covers 11 bases. V gave up 6 bases and J gave up 5 bases; unmatched junction bases: 6. The CDR3 extends over 15 amino acids. Germline V gives CDR1 MDHEN, CDR2 SYDVKM. The CDR3 is CASRAPGQGDNEQFF. CDR3 sequence (DNA): TGTGCCAGCAGGGCGCCGGGACAGGGGGACAATGAGCAGTTCTTC. Combining the CDR3 with reference TRBV28 and TRBJ2-1 gives the whole variable domain DVKVTQSSRYLVKRTGEKVFLECVQDMDHENMFWYRQDPGLGLRLIYFSYDVKMKEKGDIPEGYSVSREKKERFSLILESASTNQTSMYLCASRAPGQGDNEQFFGPGTRLTVL.

This chain links TRBV5-6 with TRBJ1-1; 7 bases align to TRBD1. The CDR3 covers 15 residues. Unmatched junction bases numbered 10, after V lost 2 bases and J lost 6 bases. Germline loops: CDR1 SGHDT, CDR2 YYEEEE. DNA of the CDR3: TGTGCCAGCAGCTTAATACAGGGGCTAAGCCCTGAAGCTTTCTTT. Translation gives CASSLIQGLSPEAFF.

Points on this clone: Additional DNA sequences in this sample encode the identical CDR3. This rearrangement joins TRBV7-2 to TRBJ2-7, with unresolved D. In germline, CDR1 is SGHTA, CDR2 FQGNSA. The CDR3 sequence is 11 residues long. Trimming cost V 6 bases and J 0 bases, with 3 bases left between them. The CDR3 spells CASSRSYEQYF. In nucleotides, the CDR3 is TGTGCCAGCAGTCGCTCCTACGAGCAGTACTTC.

CDR3 loop: CASSPKDETQYF. The CDR3 nucleotides are TGTGCCAGCTCACCGAAAGATGAGACCCAGTACTTC. The chain links TRBV18 to TRBJ2-5; D is uncertain. The CDR3 runs to 12 residues. The germline V gene encodes CDR1 KGHSH and CDR2 LQKENI. V was trimmed by 3 bases and J by 5 bases, leaving 7 bases between them.